The present T cell receptor beta chain was sequenced within a study of cytomegalovirus exposure and HLA in healthy donors. Study-wide results and caveats: Researchers had no immune exposure information except CMV serostatus available. Among the CMV-associated chains, three were confirmed in vitro as specific for CMV antigens.

A note on this clone: Its antigen remains unknown.

In the PCR, 60 Vbeta and 13 Jbeta primers were used. Sequenced by immunoSEQ multiplex PCR; TCRdb stores in-frame clones only, minus some. The sample lists fewer than 150,000 clones, less than 80% occurring once. V was pared by 2 bases and J by 3 bases, with 5 bases between. From germline, CDR1 is GTSNPN and CDR2 SVGIG (reference sequence). The CDR3 is made up of 11 amino acids. This TCR derives from a middle-aged man in good health and CMV-seropositive. Sequenced: PBMCs. J is TRBJ2-7 and V is TRBV30; D uncertain. CDR3 DNA sequence: TGTGCCTGGAGTACGAGCTACGAGCAGTACTTC. Amino acids: CAWSTSYEQYF.